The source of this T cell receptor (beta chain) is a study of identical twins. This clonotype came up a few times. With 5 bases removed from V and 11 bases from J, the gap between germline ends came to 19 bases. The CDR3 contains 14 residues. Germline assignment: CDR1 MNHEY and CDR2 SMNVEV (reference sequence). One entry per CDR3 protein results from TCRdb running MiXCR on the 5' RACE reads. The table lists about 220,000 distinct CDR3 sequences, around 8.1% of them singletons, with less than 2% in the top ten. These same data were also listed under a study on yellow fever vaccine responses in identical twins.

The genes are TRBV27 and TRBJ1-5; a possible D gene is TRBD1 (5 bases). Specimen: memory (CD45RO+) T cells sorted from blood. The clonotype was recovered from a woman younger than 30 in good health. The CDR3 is CASSLTSGKGSQHF. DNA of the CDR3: TGTGCCAGCAGTCTGACCTCAGGGAAGGGTTCCCAGCATTTT.